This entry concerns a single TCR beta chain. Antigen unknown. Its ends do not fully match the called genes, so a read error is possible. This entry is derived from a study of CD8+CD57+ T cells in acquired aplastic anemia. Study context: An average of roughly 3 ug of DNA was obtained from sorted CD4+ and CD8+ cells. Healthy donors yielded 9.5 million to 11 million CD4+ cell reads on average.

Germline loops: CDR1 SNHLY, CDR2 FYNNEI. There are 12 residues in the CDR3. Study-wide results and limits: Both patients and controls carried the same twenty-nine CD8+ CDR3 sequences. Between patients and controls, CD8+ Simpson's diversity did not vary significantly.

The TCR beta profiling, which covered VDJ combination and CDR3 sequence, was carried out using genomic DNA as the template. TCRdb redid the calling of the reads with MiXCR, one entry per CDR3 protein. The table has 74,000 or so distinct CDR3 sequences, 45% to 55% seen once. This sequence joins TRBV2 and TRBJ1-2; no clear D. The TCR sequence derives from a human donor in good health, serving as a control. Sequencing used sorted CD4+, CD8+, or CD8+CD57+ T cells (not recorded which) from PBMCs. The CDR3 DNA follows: TGCGCCAGCAGTGCGGAGGGCTATGGCTACACCTTC. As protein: CASSAEGYGYTF.